This T cell receptor beta chain derives from a study of neoadjuvant anti-PD-1 for oral cavity cancer. Study summary: Patients without progression received a fourth nivolumab dose around day 43, then surgical resection on days 50-56.

CDR1 is SGHRS and CDR2 is YFSETQ in the germline V gene. Trimming stripped 4 bases from V and 0 bases from J, with 16 bases between. CDR3 length: 16 amino acids. Profiled with immunoSEQ multiplex PCR; TCRdb holds only in-frame clones, not every one. Counted here are approximately 14,000 clones, roughly 67% occurring once; the ten biggest clones make up approximately 2.1%. These newly diagnosed stage II-IVA oral cavity squamous cell carcinoma patients had no prior systemic or radiation treatment. Study-level results: Only a few patients per response group were TCR-analyzed; validation needed. Pretreatment Treg/Th17 ratio correlated inversely with post-treatment tumor clonality.

Details on this clone: Its antigen is unidentified.

The receptor's source is a person between 40 and 80 years old with oral cavity squamous cell carcinoma. The source material was PBMCs, sampled before nivolumab (anti-PD-1) treatment. This chain links TRBV5-1 with TRBJ1-1; D gene unclear. CDR3 in amino acids: CASSPGGSGVNTEAFF. The CDR3 DNA sequence: TGCGCCAGCAGCCCGGGAGGCTCGGGAGTGAACACTGAAGCTTTCTTT.